What follows are 20 T cell receptor beta chains derived from one specimen sequenced in a study of tumor-infiltrating lymphocytes in primary liver carcinoma. It was unsorted whole blood that yielded blood RNA, and germline DNA was also extracted. From approximately 0.5 ug of total RNA, TCR beta-specific cDNA was reverse-transcribed using a constant-region primer. Libraries for TCR beta were built through three nested multiplex PCR rounds, which together made up a slightly modified ARM-PCR procedure. It was with TRBV1-TRBV30 forward primers and a C-beta reverse primer that the first two PCR rounds were run, at around 11 cycles each. TCRdb analysed the multiplex PCR reads with MiXCR anew, one entry per CDR3 protein. The sample holds 310,000 or so distinct CDR3 sequences, almost 60% seen once. The sequenced material came from peripheral blood. The receptor source for this set is a woman aged 25-40 years with primary liver carcinoma and hepatitis B virus infection.

The rearrangement uses TRBV19 and TRBJ1-1; no definite D call. The germline V gene has CDR1 LNHDA and CDR2 SQIVND (reference sequence). The CDR3 is 14 amino acids. The V and J ends lost 6 bases and 1 base respectively, with 12 bases between them. The CDR3, as DNA: TGTGCCAGTAGCATTTGGCATCCGAACACTGAAGCTTTCTTT. Its translation is CASSIWHPNTEAFF.

This clonotype was observed once. At one end, the junction sequence differs from germline, possibly due to a read error. J is TRBJ2-5 and V is TRBV11-2; D is undetermined. CDR1 is SGHAT and CDR2 is FQNNGV in the germline V gene. The CDR3 is 16 amino acids. This CDR3 reads CGSSFVGESLQETQYF. CDR3 sequence (DNA): TGTGGCAGCAGCTTTGTAGGCGAGAGCCTCCAAGAGACCCAGTACTTC.

Notes on this clonotype: One end of the junction is discordant with germline, which a read error may explain. The chain links TRBV11-2 to TRBJ1-6, with D uncertain. Germline assignment: CDR1 SGHAT and CDR2 FQNNGV. The CDR3 consists of 15 residues. CDR3 sequence reads: CVSNDSRRVSSPLHF. The CDR3, as DNA: TGTGTCAGCAATGACTCGCGAAGGGTCAGCTCACCCCTCCACTTT.

As to this clonotype: A much larger clonotype is one base distant, so this may be a read error. The J gene is TRBJ2-1, the V gene TRBV4-2; D is undetermined. The CDR3 is made up of 18 amino acids. Germline CDR1 reads LGHNA; CDR2 reads YNFKEQ. Deletions cut 0 bases from V and 2 bases from J, with 17 bases between. The CDR3 nucleotides are TGTGCCAGCAGCCAAGAAGGCTGGAGCGTTCGGACCTACAATGAGCAGTTCTTC. It codes for CASSQEGWSVRTYNEQFF.

There are a few counts of this clonotype. The genes are TRBV12-3 or TRBV12-4 and TRBJ2-2; D gene unclear. The CDR3 loop spans 15 amino acids. The V and J ends lost 2 bases and 1 base respectively, with 8 bases between them. The DNA of the CDR3 is TGTGCCAGCAGTTTACAAGGAATGAACACCGGGGAGCTGTTTTTT. Protein: CASSLQGMNTGELFF.

The V and J genes are TRBV6-6 and TRBJ2-7; maybe TRBD2 (5 bases). Germline V gene data show CDR1 as MNHNY and CDR2 as SVGAGI (reference sequence). V lost 7 bases and J 2 bases, leaving 9 bases between the germline ends. This CDR3 region has 12 residues. CDR3 protein: CASTGITYEQYF. The CDR3 nucleotides are TGTGCCAGCACGGGGATCACCTACGAGCAGTACTTC.

The sample holds many counts of this clonotype. The chain links TRBV6-2 or TRBV6-3 to TRBJ2-7; 8 bases match TRBD2. V was clipped by 2 bases and J by 3 bases; unmatched bases: 3. CDR1 is MNHEY, CDR2 SVGEGT, per germline. This CDR3 spans 14 amino acids. The CDR3 loop reads CASSYGGGYYEQYF. Here the CDR3 DNA reads TGTGCCAGCAGTTACGGCGGGGGGTACTACGAGCAGTACTTC.

A word on this clonotype: This could be a read error, since a much larger clone is one nucleotide away. V and J are TRBV4-3 and TRBJ2-4; the D gene is possibly TRBD2 (7 bases). Looked up from germline, CDR1 is LGHNA and CDR2 is YSLEER. The CDR3 contains 16 residues. The DNA of the CDR3 is TGTGCCAGCAGCCAAGGGACGATTGGGGGGGCGGGCATTCAGTACTTC. Protein product: CASSQGTIGGAGIQYF.

The V call is TRBV30, the J call TRBJ2-5; no clear D gene. The germline gives CDR1 GTSNPN, CDR2 SVGIG (reference sequence). This CDR3 is 14 amino acids long. Between the trimmed V and J ends, which lost 1 base and 2 bases, there was a span of 11 bases. For the CDR3, the DNA is TGTGCCTGGAGTGCAACAAGTTGGCAAGAGACCCAGTACTTC. Translated: CAWSATSWQETQYF.

This clonotype was counted a single time. A much larger clonotype is one base distant, so this may be a read error. The chain has TRBV6-2 or TRBV6-3 and TRBJ1-3; D gene ambiguous. The CDR3 spans 14 residues. CDR1 is MNHEY and CDR2 is SVGEGT in the germline V gene. V lost 7 bases and J 4 bases, leaving 14 bases between the germline ends. Written as DNA, the CDR3 is TGTGCCAGCAACCCTAAATACATCGGAAACACCATATATTTT. Its protein is CASNPKYIGNTIYF.

The J gene is TRBJ2-1, the V gene TRBV7-9, with D perhaps TRBD2 (5 bases). This CDR3 spans 15 amino acids. V lost 0 bases and J 8 bases, leaving 14 bases between the germline ends. Per germline, CDR1 SEHNR and CDR2 FQNEAQ (reference sequence). As DNA, the CDR3 is TGTGCCAGCAGCTTAGCGAGGAGGAACCTCTATGAGCAGTTCTTC. Its protein product is CASSLARRNLYEQFF.

The chain has TRBV6-1 and TRBJ2-1; 10 nucleotides line up with TRBD2. The junction had 8 bases not matched to a gene; V was cut back by 6 bases and J by 9 bases. The CDR3 runs to 14 residues. CDR1 and CDR2 from the germline V gene are MNHNS and SASEGT. The CDR3: CASRELAGAVEQFF. CDR3 coding DNA: TGTGCCAGCAGGGAGCTAGCGGGAGCCGTTGAGCAGTTCTTC.

This clonotype was observed a single time. The chain carries TRBV5-1 and TRBJ1-2; 7 bases are shared with TRBD1. The trim removed 1 base at V and 4 bases at J, leaving 4 bases unmatched. Germline CDR1 is SGHRS and CDR2 is YFSETQ. This CDR3 spans 14 amino acids. The CDR3 coding sequence is TGCGCCAGCAGCTTGCAGGGGGATCGCTATGGCTACACCTTC. Protein product: CASSLQGDRYGYTF.

As regards this clonotype: One end of the junction does not line up with germline, which may come from a read error. The chain uses TRBV7-9 and TRBJ2-7; 8 positions agree with TRBD1. The CDR3 spans 14 residues. CDR1 is SEHNR, CDR2 FQNEAQ, per germline (reference sequence). This CDR3 is CASSSETGTGHQDF. CDR3 coding DNA: TGTGCCAGCAGCTCAGAGACCGGGACAGGACATCAGGACTTC.

This clonotype is a singleton in its sample. The genes are TRBV11-2 and TRBJ2-2; TRBD2 aligns across 9 bases. After removal of 8 bases from V and 9 bases from J, the junction contained 10 bases not matched to a gene. Germline lookup yields CDR1 SGHAT and CDR2 FQNNGV. The CDR3 sequence is 14 residues long. In DNA form, the CDR3 reads TGTGCCAGCCCCGGAGCGGGAGGCGCCCGGGAGCTGTTTTTT. This sequence encodes CASPGAGGARELFF.

The J gene is TRBJ2-7, the V gene TRBV30, with D perhaps being TRBD1 or TRBD2 (5 bases each). Germline CDR1 is GTSNPN and CDR2 is SVGIG (reference sequence). Trimming removed 0 bases from V and 3 bases from J, with 24 bases in between. The CDR3 is 18 residues long. The CDR3 sequence is CAWSVDKTTGTINYEQYF. CDR3 in DNA: TGTGCCTGGAGTGTAGACAAGACTACCGGGACCATAAACTACGAGCAGTACTTC. Complete variable domain (other parts from reference TRBV30 and TRBJ2-7): SQTIHQWPATLVQPVGSPLSLECTVEGTSNPNLYWYRQAAGRGLQLLFYSVGIGQISSEVPQNLSASRPQDRQFILSSKKLLLSDSGFYLCAWSVDKTTGTINYEQYFGPGTRLTVT.

This clonotype has only a few counts. V usage is TRBV4-1 and J usage is TRBJ2-1; unclear D gene. Germline V gives CDR1 MGHRA, CDR2 YSYEKL. The CDR3 length is 15 residues. Trimming pared 1 base from V and 1 base from J, leaving 8 bases between. The CDR3 reads CASSQGMDSYNEQFF. The CDR3 coding sequence is TGCGCCAGCAGCCAAGGTATGGATTCCTACAATGAGCAGTTCTTC.

This chain uses TRBV12-3 or TRBV12-4 with TRBJ2-7, with a tentative D call TRBD2 (6 bases). The CDR3 length is 14 residues. The V end lost 6 bases, the J end lost 0 bases, and 12 bases lay between the germline ends. CDR3 coding DNA: TGTGCCAGCAGGCTAACTAGCACCTCCTACGAGCAGTACTTC. Its translation is CASRLTSTSYEQYF.

This clonotype was observed at least ten times. This chain links TRBV12-3 or TRBV12-4 with TRBJ1-5; no clear D gene. The CDR3 totals 12 residues. The V end was cut by 6 bases, the J end by 2 bases, with 5 bases between. CDR3 loop: CASRTGNQPQHF. As DNA, the CDR3 is TGTGCCAGCAGGACCGGCAATCAGCCCCAGCATTTT.

In the case of this clonotype: Since a much larger clone is just one base distant, this may be a read error. The chain combines TRBV4-3 with TRBJ1-4; D may be TRBD1 (5 bases). Germline values: CDR1 LGHNA, CDR2 YSLEER. This CDR3 is 17 amino acids long. The ends were cut back, 4 bases at V and 8 bases at J, with 23 bases in the middle. The CDR3 DNA reads TGCGCCAGCAGCCGAGAACCAGTTGGGGCCGTAGGGGAAAAACTGTTTTTT. Translated, it gives CASSREPVGAVGEKLFF.